One T cell receptor beta chain is described in this entry. This clone appeared once. The clone's antigen remains unknown. Nothing much larger sits one base from this clone, and base qualities are not available. The source of the sample is a study of T cell responses to AZD1222 COVID-19 vaccine (dated by TCRdb to the early 2020s). Broadly, across the study: AZD1222 recipients with second doses at about 4 weeks or about 12 weeks were pooled, because spike-specific TCR depth and breadth did not differ between schedules. TCR sequencing was performed for roughly 250 trial participants, of whom about 200 were given two doses of AZD1222 and around 25 were given two doses of MenACWY control vaccine. Enrollment into the trials was organized by age into subgroups of 18-55, 56-69 and 70-plus years, and those subgroups contained roughly 140, 27 and 60 TCR-sequenced participants, respectively. Broad study findings and their caveats: Spike-specific TCR breadth and depth rose significantly after two AZD1222 doses compared with day 0 and with MenACWY recipients. The 56-69-year group was small, and its depth increase did not reach significance, likely because of low power. CD4 TCRs associated with the vaccine covered the entire spike protein, and the dominant responses were in regions 160-218 and 743-854. Participants were mostly white British and included more females than males, and it was suggested by the authors that clonal diversity may have been underestimated. Only five to seven AZD1222 recipients were SARS-CoV-2 seropositive at baseline, limiting conclusions about previously exposed vaccinees. Reportedly, close to half of the unique spike-specific TCRs recognized epitopes lying outside the regions that are mutated in the B.1.351 and B.1.1.7 variants. Because no day 14 peak-response samples were available, repertoires were characterized only after the peak T cell response.

Measured from the cysteine to the phenylalanine, the CDR3 is 13 residues long. Left in the record is the CDR3 DNA by itself, 39 bases read in frame from the first base. According to the germline V gene, CDR1 reads MNHEY and CDR2 reads SVGAGI. Trimming accounts for 8 bases at V and 7 bases at J, while the number of junction bases matched to no gene is 2. In the paper's terms, the time point label means: baseline before first vaccination. Samples from vaccinated people were obtained from the UK trials COV001 and COV002, which included a single-blind randomized controlled phase 2/3 trial of AZD1222 (ChAdOx1 nCoV-19) in healthy adults. For TCRbeta chain sequencing, PBMC samples were collected from trial participants at day 0 and at day 28 after the second dose. The CDR3 regions of human TCRbeta chains were subjected to immunosequencing. The paper's data handling went like this. TCRs in the repertoires were matched against a reference library of SARS-CoV-2-specific TCRs that had been generated with the MIRA antigen-specificity platform. Breadth was defined as the fraction of unique TCRs that were SARS-CoV-2-associated. Depth was defined as the fraction of total T cells that were SARS-CoV-2-associated. Using the MIRA data, every spike-specific TCR was mapped to the spike region that the TCR reacted to and assigned to either a CD4 or a CD8 class. Log10-transformed breadth and depth values were compared by one-way ANOVA with Sidak's multiple comparisons tests. What TCRdb holds here is the immuneACCESS table cut down to in-frame rearrangements. Part of the clones is not present; checked against another copy, under half of the missing clones reflect an unresolved V gene, and the others are unexplained. The V and J calls and clone size are taken from that table; D and trimming were inferred from the DNA. The sample table contains about 120,000 clones; only one count was recorded for around 86% of them. Together, the top ten hold 6.3% of the sample.

The source is an adult in good health. Source: peripheral blood, taken on day 0 of AZD1222 vaccination. The chain joins TRBV6-5 to TRBJ1-6; the central 10 bases match TRBD1. The CDR3: CASGTGENSPLHF. The nucleotides are TGTGCCAGCGGGACAGGGGAAAATTCACCCCTCCACTTT.